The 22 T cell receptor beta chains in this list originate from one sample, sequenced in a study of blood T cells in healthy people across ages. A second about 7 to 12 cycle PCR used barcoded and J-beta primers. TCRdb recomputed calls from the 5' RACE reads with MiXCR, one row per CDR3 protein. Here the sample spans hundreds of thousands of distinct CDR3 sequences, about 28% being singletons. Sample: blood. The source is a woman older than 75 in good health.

CDR3 in amino acids: CASRTMRDTGELFF. The CDR3 region has the DNA TGTGCCAGCAGAACGATGAGGGACACCGGGGAGCTGTTTTTT. This chain connects TRBV7-9 to TRBJ2-2, with D possibly matching TRBD2 (5 bases). V lost 6 bases and J lost 3, with 11 bases in between. Per the germline V gene, CDR1 is SEHNR and CDR2 is FQNEAQ (reference sequence). This CDR3 contains 14 residues.

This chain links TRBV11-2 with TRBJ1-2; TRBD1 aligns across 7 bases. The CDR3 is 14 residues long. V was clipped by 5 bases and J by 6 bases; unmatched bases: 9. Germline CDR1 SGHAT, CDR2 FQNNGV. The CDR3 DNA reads TGTGCCAGCAGCGCCACAACAGGGGTTGATGGCTACACCTTC. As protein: CASSATTGVDGYTF. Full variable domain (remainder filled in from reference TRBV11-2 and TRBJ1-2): EAGVAQSPRYKIIEKRQSVAFWCNPISGHATLYWYQQILGQGPKLLIQFQNNGVVDDSQLPKDRFSAERLKGVDSTLKIQPAKLEDSAVYLCASSATTGVDGYTFGSGTRLTVV.

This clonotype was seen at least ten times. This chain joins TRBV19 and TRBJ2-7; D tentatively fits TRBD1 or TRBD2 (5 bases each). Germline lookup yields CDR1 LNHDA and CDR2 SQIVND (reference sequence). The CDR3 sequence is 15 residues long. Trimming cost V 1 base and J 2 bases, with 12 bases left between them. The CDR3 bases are TGTGCCAGTAGTATAGCCCGGGGACGACCCTACGAGCAGTACTTC. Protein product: CASSIARGRPYEQYF.

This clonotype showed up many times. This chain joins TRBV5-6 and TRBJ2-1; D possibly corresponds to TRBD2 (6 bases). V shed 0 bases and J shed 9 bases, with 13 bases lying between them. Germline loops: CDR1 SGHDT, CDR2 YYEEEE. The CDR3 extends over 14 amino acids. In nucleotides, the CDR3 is TGTGCCAGCAGCTTGGGTAGCGGTCAGACTGAGCAGTTCTTC. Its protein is CASSLGSGQTEQFF. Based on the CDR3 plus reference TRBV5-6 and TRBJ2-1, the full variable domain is DAGVTQSPTHLIKTRGQQVTLRCSPKSGHDTVSWYQQALGQGPQFIFQYYEEEERQRGNFPDRFSGHQFPNYSSELNVNALLLGDSALYLCASSLGSGQTEQFFGPGTRLTVL.

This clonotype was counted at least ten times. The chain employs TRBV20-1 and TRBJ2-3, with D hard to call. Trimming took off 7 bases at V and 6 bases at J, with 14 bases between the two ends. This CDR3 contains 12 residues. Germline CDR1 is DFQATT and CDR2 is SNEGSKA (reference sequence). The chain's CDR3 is CSVKTLYDTQYF. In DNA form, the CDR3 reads TGCAGTGTTAAGACATTGTACGATACGCAGTATTTT.

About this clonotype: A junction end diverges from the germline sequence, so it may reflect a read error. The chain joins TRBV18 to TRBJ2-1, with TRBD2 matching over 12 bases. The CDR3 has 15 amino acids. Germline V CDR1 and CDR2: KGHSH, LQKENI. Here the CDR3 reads CAGSPLAGGSNEQFF. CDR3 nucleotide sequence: TGTGCCGGCTCACCTCTAGCGGGGGGGTCCAATGAGCAGTTCTTC. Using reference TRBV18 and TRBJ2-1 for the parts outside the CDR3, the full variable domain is NAGVMQNPRHLVRRRGQEARLRCSPMKGHSHVYWYRQLPEEGLKFMVYLQKENIIDESGMPKERFSAEFPKEGPSILRIQQVVRGDSAAYFCAGSPLAGGSNEQFFGPGTRLTVL.

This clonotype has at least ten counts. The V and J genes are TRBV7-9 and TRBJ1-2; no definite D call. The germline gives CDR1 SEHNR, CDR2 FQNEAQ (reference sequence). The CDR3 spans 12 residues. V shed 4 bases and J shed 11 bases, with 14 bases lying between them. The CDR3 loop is CASSSAVVGYTF. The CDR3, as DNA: TGTGCCAGCAGCTCCGCGGTCGTTGGGTACACCTTC.

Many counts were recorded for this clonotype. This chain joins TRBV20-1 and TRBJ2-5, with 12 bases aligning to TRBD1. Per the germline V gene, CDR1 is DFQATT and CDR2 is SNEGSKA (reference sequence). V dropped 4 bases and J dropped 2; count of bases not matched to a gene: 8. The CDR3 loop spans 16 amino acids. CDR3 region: CSATGTGGFGQETQYF. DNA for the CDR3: TGCAGTGCTACCGGGACAGGGGGCTTTGGTCAAGAGACCCAGTACTTC.

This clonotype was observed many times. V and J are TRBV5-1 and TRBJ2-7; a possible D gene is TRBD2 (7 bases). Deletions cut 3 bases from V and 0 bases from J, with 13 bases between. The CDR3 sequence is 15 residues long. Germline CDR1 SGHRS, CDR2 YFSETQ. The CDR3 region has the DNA TGCGCCAGCAGCTCGAGGGGGGGTAGCTCCTACGAGCAGTACTTC. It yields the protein CASSSRGGSSYEQYF.

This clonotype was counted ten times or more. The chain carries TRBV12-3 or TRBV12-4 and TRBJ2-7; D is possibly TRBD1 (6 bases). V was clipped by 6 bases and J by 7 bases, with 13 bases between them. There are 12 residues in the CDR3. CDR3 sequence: CASSFTGLEQYF. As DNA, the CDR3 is TGTGCCAGCAGCTTCACAGGGTTGGAGCAGTACTTC.

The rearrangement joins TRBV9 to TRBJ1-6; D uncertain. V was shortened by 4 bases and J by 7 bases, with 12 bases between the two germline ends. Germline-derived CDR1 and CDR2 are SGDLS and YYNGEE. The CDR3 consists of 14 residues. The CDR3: CASSIRQLNSPLHF. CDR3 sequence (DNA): TGTGCCAGCAGCATAAGGCAGCTCAATTCACCCCTCCACTTT.

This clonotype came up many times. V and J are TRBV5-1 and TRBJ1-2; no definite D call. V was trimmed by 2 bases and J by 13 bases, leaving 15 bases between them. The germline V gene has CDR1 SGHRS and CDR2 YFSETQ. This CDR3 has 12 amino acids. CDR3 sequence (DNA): TGCGCCAGCAGCTTCCTGGGGTTTGGAGCCACCTTC. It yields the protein CASSFLGFGATF.

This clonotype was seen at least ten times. This CDR3 reads CASSPRGAGGSYNEQFF. In DNA form, the CDR3 reads TGTGCCAGCAGCCCTCGGGGGGCAGGGGGCTCCTACAATGAGCAGTTCTTC. The chain joins TRBV9 to TRBJ2-1, with D perhaps being TRBD1 or TRBD2 (7 bases each). CDR3 length equals 17 residues. The ends were cut back, 4 bases at V and 0 bases at J, with 17 bases in the middle. Germline assignment: CDR1 SGDLS and CDR2 YYNGEE.

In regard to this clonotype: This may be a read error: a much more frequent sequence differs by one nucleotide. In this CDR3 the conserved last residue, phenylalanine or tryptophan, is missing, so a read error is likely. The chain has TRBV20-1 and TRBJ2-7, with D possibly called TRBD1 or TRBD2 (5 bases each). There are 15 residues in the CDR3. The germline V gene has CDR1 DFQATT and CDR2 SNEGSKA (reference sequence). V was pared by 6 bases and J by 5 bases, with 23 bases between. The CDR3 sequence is CSAPWDRSTDDEQYC. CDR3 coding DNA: TGCAGTGCACCCTGGGACCGGTCCACGGACGACGAGCAGTACTGC.

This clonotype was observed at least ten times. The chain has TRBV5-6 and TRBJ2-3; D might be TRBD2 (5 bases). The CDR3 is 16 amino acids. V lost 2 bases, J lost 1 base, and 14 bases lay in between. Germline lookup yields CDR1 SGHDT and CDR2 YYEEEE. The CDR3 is CASSFRSSGRTDTQYF. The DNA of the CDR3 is TGTGCCAGCAGCTTCCGTTCGAGCGGTCGCACAGATACGCAGTATTTT.

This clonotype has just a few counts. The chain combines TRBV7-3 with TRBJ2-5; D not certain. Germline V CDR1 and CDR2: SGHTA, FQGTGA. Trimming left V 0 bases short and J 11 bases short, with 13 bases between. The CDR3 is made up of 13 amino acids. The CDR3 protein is CASSLTVWNEQYF. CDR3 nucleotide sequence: TGTGCCAGCAGCTTAACGGTCTGGAATGAGCAGTACTTC.

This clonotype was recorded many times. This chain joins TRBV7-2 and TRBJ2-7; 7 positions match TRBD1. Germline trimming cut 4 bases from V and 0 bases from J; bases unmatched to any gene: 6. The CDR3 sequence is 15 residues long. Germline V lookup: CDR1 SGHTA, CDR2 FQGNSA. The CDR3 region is CASSSQGSASYEQYF. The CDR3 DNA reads TGTGCCAGCAGCTCACAGGGGAGTGCCTCCTACGAGCAGTACTTC.

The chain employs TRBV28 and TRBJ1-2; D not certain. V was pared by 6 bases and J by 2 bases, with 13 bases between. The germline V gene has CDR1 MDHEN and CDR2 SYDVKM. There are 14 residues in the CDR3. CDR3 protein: CASRKMGSNYGYTF. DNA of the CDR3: TGTGCCAGCAGAAAAATGGGCAGCAACTATGGCTACACCTTC.

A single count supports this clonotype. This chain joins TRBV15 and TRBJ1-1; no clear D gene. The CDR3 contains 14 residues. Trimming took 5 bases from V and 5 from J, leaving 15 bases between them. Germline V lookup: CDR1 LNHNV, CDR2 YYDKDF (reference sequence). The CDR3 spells CATSEQRRYTEAFF. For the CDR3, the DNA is TGTGCCACCAGCGAACAGAGGAGGTATACTGAAGCTTTCTTT.

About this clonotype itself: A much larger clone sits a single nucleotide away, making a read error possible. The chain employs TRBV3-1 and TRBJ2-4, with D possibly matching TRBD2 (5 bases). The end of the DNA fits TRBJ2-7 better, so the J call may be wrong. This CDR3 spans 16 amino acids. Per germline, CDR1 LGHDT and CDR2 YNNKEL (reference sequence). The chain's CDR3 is CASSQDSYSSAYEQYF. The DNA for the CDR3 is TGTGCCAGCAGCCAAGATTCCTACAGTAGCGCCTACGAGCAGTACTTC.

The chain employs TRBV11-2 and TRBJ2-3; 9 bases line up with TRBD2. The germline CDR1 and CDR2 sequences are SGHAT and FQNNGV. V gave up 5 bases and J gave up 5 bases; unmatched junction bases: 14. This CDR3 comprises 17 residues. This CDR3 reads CASSIGIAGARGDTQYF. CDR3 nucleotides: TGTGCCAGCAGCATAGGGATAGCGGGGGCCAGGGGAGATACGCAGTATTTT.

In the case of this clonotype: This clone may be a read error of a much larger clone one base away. Written as DNA, the CDR3 is TGTGCCATCAGTGTAGGGGGGGCCTACGAGCAGTACTTC. This codes for CAISVGGAYEQYF. The chain combines TRBV10-3 with TRBJ2-7, with a weak D call TRBD2 (7 bases). The V end lost 4 bases, the J end lost 2 bases, and 9 bases lay between the germline ends. Germline values: CDR1 ENHRY, CDR2 SYGVKD. The CDR3 is 13 residues long.